Listed below are T cell receptor beta chains from one sample, sequenced in a study of cytomegalovirus exposure and HLA in healthy donors. Profiled with immunoSEQ multiplex PCR; TCRdb holds only in-frame clones, not every one. The data contain 80,000 to 95,000 clones, about 94% of them singletons. Source material: PBMCs. The source is a woman aged 25-40 years in good health and CMV-seropositive. The CDR3 runs from the conserved cysteine through the conserved F or W. D genes are given only for firm matches. Rows may omit the clone size; those that give it use once, few, many or a size class.

abundance,d_gene,v_gene,j_gene,CDR3nt,CDR3aa
-,TRBD1,TRBV30,TRBJ1-5,TGTGCCTGGAGTGTGGGACAGGGGAATCAGCCCCAGCATTTT,CAWSVGQGNQPQHF
-,-,TRBV6-5,TRBJ1-5,TGTGCCAGCAGGAGGCTAGACAATCAGCCCCAGCATTTT,CASRRLDNQPQHF
-,TRBD2,TRBV14,TRBJ2-2,TGTGCCAGCAGCCAAGATCCGGCTAGCGGCCCCACCGGGGAGCTGTTTTTT,CASSQDPASGPTGELFF
once,-,TRBV28,TRBJ1-5,TGTGCCAGCACCCTAGGTGTGGAGCAGCCCCAGCATTTT,CASTLGVEQPQHF
-,TRBD1,TRBV28,TRBJ1-1,TGTGCCAGCATACCAACGGCGGACAGGGGCTCGACTGAAGCTTTCTTT,CASIPTADRGSTEAFF
few,-,TRBV19,TRBJ1-5,TGTGCCAGTAGTATGGATTGGGGCAGCAATCAGCCCCAGCATTTT,CASSMDWGSNQPQHF
-,-,TRBV2,TRBJ2-2,TGTGCCAATGGGGCTACCCGAACTGGGGAGCTGTTTTTT,CANGATRTGELFF
-,TRBD1,TRBV29-1,TRBJ2-7,TGCAGCGTTGACTCATCACAGGGGGCTGTGTACGAGCAGTACTTC,CSVDSSQGAVYEQYF
-,-,TRBV25-1,TRBJ2-3,TGTGCCAGCAGGGCTTCCAGGGGCTACACAGATACGCAGTATTTT,CASRASRGYTDTQYF
-,TRBD1,TRBV5-1,TRBJ2-1,TGCGCCAGCAGCTTGGCTCGACAGGGGGGCTACAATGAGCAGTTCTTC,CASSLARQGGYNEQFF
-,-,TRBV7-2,TRBJ2-1,TGTGCCAGCAGCTTAGATCTCGGAGTTGGGTACAATGAGCAGTTCTTC,CASSLDLGVGYNEQFF
-,-,TRBV5-5,TRBJ2-3,TGTGCCAGCAGCTTGGATGGCAGGAGCACAGATACGCAGTATTTT,CASSLDGRSTDTQYF